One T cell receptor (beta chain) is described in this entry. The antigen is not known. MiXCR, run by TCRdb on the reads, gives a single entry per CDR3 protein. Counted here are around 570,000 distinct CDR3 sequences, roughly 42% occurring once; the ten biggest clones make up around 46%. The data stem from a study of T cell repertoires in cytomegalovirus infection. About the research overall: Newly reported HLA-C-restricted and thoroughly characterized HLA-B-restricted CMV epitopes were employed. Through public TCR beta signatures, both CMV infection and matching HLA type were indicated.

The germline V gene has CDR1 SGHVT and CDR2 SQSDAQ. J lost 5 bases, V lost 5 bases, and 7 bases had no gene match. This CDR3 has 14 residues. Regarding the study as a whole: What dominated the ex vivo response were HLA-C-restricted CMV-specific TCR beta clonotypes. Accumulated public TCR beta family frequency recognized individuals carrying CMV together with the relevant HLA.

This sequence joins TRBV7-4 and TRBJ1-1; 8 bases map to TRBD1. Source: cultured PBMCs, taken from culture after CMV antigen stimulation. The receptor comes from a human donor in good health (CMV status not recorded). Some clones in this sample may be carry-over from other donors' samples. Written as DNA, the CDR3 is TGTGCCAGCAGCATACAGGGGGGTCAGACTGAAGCTTTCTTT. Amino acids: CASSIQGGQTEAFF.